This T cell receptor beta chain stems from a study of T cell responses to AZD1222 COVID-19 vaccine. Overall study results and limits: As reported, nearly half of all spike-specific TCRs target variant regions that are unmutated.

This table comes from immunoSEQ multiplex PCR, and its TCRdb copy is limited to in-frame clones, with some not included. The repertoire holds around 95,000 clones, with 80% to 90% as singletons. CDR1 and CDR2 from the germline V gene are LNHDA and SQIVND (reference sequence). Trimming removed 4 bases from V and 6 bases from J; junction bases left unmatched: 6. The CDR3 has 13 residues. On this clone itself: What it binds is not known.

The chain is built from TRBV19 and TRBJ2-7, with 7 nucleotides matching TRBD1. This TCR derives from an adult in good health. Sequenced here: peripheral blood, sampled on day 0 of AZD1222 vaccination. Here the CDR3 DNA reads TGTGCCAGTAGTACACAGGGGTCCCGCGAGCAGTACTTC. Translated: CASSTQGSREQYF.